This TCR beta chain was sequenced during a study of blood T cell repertoires in COVID-19. Across the study: PBMCs, B-cell-depleted T cells, or T cells were the source of the cDNA or gDNA that made up the material.

Original analysis: The assay estimated nucleated cells by amplifying reference gene primers. The table came from immunoSEQ multiplex PCR; TCRdb's copy has only in-frame clones and leaves some out. The V and J calls and clone size were taken over from that table, and D and trimming were inferred from the DNA. This table has fewer than 250,000 clones, around 86% appearing once. All enrollees were roughly 18 to 100 years old and from around 25 US areas. Clinical histories supplied by participants themselves formed the basis of cohort assignment. The length of the CDR3 is 16 residues. Germline CDR1 is MDHEN and CDR2 is SYDVKM. The V gene lost 4 bases and the J gene lost 2 bases, with 17 bases spanning the gap.

This rearrangement joins TRBV28 to TRBJ1-1; maybe TRBD1 (6 bases). The sequence was collected from a woman aged 35 to 49 with acute COVID-19. Sequencing used PBMCs or T cells enriched from blood (not recorded which). CDR3 nucleotides: TGTGCCAGCAGTTCTCCGGGACAAGCTATAAACACTGAAGCTTTCTTT. It encodes CASSSPGQAINTEAFF.